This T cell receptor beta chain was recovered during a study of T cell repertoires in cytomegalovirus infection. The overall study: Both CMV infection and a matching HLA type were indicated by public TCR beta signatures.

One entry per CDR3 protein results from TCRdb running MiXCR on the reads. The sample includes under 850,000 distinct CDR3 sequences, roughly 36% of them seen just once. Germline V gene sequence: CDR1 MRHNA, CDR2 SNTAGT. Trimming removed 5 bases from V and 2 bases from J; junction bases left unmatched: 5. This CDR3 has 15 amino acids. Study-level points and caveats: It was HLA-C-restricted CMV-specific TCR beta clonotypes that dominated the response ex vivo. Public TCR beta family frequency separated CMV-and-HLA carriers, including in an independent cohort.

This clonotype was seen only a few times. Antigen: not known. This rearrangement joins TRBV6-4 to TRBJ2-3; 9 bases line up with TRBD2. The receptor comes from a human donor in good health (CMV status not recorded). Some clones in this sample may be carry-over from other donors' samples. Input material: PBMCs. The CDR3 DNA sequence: TGTGCCAGCAGTCCTAGCGGGGCAACCACAGATACGCAGTATTTT. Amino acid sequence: CASSPSGATTDTQYF.